This T cell receptor (beta chain) was sequenced in a study of regulatory T cells in long-lasting Graves disease. Arm-PCR with iRepertoire HTBI primers amplified the CDR3 regions for these TCR beta libraries. MiXCR, run by TCRdb on the multiplex PCR reads, gives a single entry per CDR3 protein. The table includes more than 400,000 distinct CDR3 sequences, over 15% detected once. Time point denoted: newly diagnosed GD, antithyroid drugs for less than 3 months. Extracted PBMC RNA gave rise to the TCR library. It was American Thyroid Association guidelines that determined Graves' disease diagnosis. Deletions cut 7 bases from V and 4 bases from J, with 16 bases between. This CDR3 contains 14 residues. This clonotype was observed at least ten times. The same sample was also used in a study of T cells in Graves' hyperthyroidism and ophthalmopathy.

The TCR originated in a woman aged 30 to 39 with Graves disease. The chain has TRBV12-3 or TRBV12-4 and TRBJ1-2; D not certain. The sequenced sample was peripheral blood mononuclear cells (PBMCs), obtained at new diagnosis, from a patient treated with antithyroid drugs. The CDR3 spells CASNSPASPYGYTF. DNA of the CDR3: TGTGCCAGCAATTCACCGGCCTCCCCCTATGGCTACACCTTC.